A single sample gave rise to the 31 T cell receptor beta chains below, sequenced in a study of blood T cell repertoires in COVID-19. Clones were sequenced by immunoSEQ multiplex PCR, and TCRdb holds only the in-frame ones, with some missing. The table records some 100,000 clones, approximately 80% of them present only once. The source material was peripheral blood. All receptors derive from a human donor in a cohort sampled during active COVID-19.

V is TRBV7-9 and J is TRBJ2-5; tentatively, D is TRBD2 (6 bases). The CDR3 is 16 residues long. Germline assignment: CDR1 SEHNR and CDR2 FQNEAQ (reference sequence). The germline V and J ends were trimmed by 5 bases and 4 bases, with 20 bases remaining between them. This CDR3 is CASSPWARVEGETQYF. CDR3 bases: TGTGCCAGCAGCCCGTGGGCCAGGGTGGAGGGAGAGACCCAGTACTTC. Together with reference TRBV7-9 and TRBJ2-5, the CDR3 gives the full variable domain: DTGVSQNPRHKITKRGQNVTFRCDPISEHNRLYWYRQTLGQGPEFLTYFQNEAQLEKSRLLSDRFSAERPKGSFSTLEIQRTEQGDSAMYLCASSPWARVEGETQYFGPGTRLLVL.

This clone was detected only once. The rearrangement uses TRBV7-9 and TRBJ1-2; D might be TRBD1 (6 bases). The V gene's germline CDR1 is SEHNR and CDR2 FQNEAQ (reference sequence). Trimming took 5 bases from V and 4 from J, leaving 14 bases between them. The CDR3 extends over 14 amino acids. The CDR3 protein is CASSLKGGGYGYTF. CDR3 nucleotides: TGTGCCAGCAGCCTTAAAGGGGGGGGCTATGGCTACACCTTC. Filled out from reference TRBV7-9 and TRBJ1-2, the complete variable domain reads DTGVSQNPRHKITKRGQNVTFRCDPISEHNRLYWYRQTLGQGPEFLTYFQNEAQLEKSRLLSDRFSAERPKGSFSTLEIQRTEQGDSAMYLCASSLKGGGYGYTFGSGTRLTVV.

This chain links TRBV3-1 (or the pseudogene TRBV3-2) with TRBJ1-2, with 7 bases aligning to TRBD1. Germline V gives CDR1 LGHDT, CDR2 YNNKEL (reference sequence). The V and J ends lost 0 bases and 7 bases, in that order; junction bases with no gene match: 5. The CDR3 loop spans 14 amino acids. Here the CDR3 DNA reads TGTGCCAGCAGCCAAGATGGCAGGGGGTTTGGCTACACCTTC. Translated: CASSQDGRGFGYTF.

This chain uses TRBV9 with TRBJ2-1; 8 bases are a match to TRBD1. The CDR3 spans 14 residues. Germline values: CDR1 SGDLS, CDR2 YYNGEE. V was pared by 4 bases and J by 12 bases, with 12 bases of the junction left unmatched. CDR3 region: CASSPRGPLVGQFF. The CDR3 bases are TGTGCCAGCAGCCCCAGGGGGCCACTGGTGGGGCAGTTCTTC.

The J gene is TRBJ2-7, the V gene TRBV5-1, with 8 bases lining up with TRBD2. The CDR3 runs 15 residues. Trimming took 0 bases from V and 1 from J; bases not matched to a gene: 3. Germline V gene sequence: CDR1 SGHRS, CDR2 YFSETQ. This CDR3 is CASSLVGGESYEQYF. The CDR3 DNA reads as TGCGCCAGCAGCTTGGTCGGGGGGGAATCCTACGAGCAGTACTTC.

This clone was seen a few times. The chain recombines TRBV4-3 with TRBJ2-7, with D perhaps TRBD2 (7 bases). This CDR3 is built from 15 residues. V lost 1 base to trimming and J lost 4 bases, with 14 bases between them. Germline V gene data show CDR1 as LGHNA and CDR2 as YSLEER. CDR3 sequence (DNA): TGCGCCAGCAGCCAAGTGGTAGGGAGGGGGTACGAGCAGTACTTC. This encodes CASSQVVGRGYEQYF.

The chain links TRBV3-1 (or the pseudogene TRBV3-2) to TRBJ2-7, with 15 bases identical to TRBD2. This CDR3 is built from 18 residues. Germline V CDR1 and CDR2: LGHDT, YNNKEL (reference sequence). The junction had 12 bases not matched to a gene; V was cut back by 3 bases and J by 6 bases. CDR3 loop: CASSHKRVGLAGGGEQYF. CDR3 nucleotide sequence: TGTGCCAGCAGCCATAAGAGGGTAGGACTAGCGGGAGGGGGCGAGCAGTACTTC.

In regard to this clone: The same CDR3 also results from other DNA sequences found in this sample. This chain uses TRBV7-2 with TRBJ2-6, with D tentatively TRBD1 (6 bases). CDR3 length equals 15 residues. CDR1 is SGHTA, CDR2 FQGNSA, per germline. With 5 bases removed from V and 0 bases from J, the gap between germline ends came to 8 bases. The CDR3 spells CASSRGGSGANVLTF. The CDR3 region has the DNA TGTGCCAGCAGCAGAGGGGGCTCTGGGGCCAACGTCCTGACTTTC.

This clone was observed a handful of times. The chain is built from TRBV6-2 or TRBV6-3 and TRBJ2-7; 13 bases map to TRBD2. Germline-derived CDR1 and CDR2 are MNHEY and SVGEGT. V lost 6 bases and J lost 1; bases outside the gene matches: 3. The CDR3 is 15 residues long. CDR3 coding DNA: TGTGCCAGCAGCCAGGGACTAGCGGGATCCTACGAGCAGTACTTC. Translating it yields CASSQGLAGSYEQYF.

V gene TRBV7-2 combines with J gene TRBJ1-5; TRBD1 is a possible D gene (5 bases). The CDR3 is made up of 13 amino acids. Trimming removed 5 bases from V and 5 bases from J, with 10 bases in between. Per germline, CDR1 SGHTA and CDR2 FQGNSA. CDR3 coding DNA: TGTGCCAGCAGCGGTGACAGCTATCAGCCCCAGCATTTT. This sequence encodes CASSGDSYQPQHF.

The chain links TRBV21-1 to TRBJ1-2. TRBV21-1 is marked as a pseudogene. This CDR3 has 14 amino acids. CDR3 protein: CASSKGGDTYGYTF. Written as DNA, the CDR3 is TGTGCCAGCAGCAAAGGGGGGGATACCTATGGCTACACCTTC.

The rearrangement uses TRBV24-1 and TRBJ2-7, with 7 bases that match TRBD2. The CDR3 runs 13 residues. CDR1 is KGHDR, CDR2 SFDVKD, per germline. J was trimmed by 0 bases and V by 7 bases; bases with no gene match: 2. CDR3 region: CATSERGSYEQYF. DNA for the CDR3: TGTGCCACCAGCGAGCGGGGCTCCTACGAGCAGTACTTC.

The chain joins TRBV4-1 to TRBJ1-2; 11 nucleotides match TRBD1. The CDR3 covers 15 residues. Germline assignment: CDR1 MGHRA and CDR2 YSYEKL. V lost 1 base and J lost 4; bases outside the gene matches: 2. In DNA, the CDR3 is TGCGCCAGCAGCCAAGGGGACAGGGGGGGCTATGGCTACACCTTC. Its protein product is CASSQGDRGGYGYTF.

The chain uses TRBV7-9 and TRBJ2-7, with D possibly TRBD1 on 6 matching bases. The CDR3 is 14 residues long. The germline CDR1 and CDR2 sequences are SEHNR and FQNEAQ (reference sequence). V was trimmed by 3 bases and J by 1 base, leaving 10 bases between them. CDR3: CASSFDRLSYEQYF. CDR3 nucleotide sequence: TGTGCCAGCAGCTTCGACAGGCTATCCTACGAGCAGTACTTC. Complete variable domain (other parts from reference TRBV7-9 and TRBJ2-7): DTGVSQNPRHKITKRGQNVTFRCDPISEHNRLYWYRQTLGQGPEFLTYFQNEAQLEKSRLLSDRFSAERPKGSFSTLEIQRTEQGDSAMYLCASSFDRLSYEQYFGPGTRLTVT.

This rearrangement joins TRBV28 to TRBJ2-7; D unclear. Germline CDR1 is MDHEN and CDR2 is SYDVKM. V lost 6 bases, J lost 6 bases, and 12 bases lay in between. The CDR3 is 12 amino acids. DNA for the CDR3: TGTGCCAGCAGAGCCCCCTTGAGCGAGCAGTACTTC. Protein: CASRAPLSEQYF.

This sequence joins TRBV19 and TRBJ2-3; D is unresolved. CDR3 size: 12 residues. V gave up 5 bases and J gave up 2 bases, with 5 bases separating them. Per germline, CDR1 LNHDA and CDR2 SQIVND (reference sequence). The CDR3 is CASSEYTDTQYF. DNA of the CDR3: TGTGCCAGTAGTGAGTACACAGATACGCAGTATTTT.

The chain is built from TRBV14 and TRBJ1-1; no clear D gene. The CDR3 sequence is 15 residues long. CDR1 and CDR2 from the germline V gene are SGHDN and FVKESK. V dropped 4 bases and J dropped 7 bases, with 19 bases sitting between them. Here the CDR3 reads CASSPRPLSLSEAFF. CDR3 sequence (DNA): TGTGCCAGCAGCCCTCGCCCCTTAAGTCTTAGTGAAGCTTTCTTT.

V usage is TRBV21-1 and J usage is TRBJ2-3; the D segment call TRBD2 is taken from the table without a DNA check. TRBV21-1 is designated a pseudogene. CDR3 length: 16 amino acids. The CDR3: CASSKEIAGRGDTQYF. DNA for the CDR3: TGTGCCAGCAGCAAAGAAATAGCGGGGCGGGGAGATACGCAGTATTTT.

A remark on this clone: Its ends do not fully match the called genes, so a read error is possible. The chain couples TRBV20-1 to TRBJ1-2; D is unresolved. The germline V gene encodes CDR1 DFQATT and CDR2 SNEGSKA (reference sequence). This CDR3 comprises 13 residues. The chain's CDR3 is CSTSLLANYGYTF. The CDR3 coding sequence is TGCAGTACTAGTCTGTTAGCTAACTATGGCTACACCTTC.

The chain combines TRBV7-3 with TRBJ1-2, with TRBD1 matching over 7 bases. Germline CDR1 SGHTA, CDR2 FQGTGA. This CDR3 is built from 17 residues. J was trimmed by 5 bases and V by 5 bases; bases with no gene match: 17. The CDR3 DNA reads TGTGCCAGCAGCCTAGACAGGGTCCCTACTATGGATTATGGCTACACCTTC. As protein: CASSLDRVPTMDYGYTF.

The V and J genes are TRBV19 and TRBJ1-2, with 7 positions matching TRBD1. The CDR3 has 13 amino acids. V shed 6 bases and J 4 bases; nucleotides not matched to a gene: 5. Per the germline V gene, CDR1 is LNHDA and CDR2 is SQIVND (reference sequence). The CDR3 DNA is TGTGCCAGTAGGTACAGGGGAACCTATGGCTACACCTTC. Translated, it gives CASRYRGTYGYTF.

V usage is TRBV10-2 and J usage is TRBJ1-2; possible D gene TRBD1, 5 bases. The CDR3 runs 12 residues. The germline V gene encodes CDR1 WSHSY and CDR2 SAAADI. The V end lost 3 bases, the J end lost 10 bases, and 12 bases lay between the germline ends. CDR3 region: CASSELQVDYTF. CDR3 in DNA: TGCGCCAGCAGTGAATTACAGGTCGACTACACCTTC.

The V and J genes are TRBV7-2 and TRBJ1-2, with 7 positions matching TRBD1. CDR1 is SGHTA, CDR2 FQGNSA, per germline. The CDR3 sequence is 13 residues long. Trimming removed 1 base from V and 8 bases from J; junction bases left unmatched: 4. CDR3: CASSLEGQYGYTF. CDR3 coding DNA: TGTGCCAGCAGCTTAGAGGGACAGTACGGCTACACCTTC.

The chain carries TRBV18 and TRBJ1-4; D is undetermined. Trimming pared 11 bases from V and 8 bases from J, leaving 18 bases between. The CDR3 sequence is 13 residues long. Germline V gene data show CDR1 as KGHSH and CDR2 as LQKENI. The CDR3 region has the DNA TGTGCCGGCCAGACGGGAGGAACCGAAAAACTGTTTTTT. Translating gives CAGQTGGTEKLFF.

For the CDR3, the DNA is TGTGCCAGCAGCGAGGACAGGGACGGAAAACTGTTTTTT. This codes for CASSEDRDGKLFF. This chain links TRBV9 with TRBJ1-4; 8 nucleotides line up with TRBD1. The germline CDR1 and CDR2 sequences are SGDLS and YYNGEE. V was pared by 3 bases and J by 10 bases, with 5 bases of the junction left unmatched. The CDR3 extends over 13 amino acids.

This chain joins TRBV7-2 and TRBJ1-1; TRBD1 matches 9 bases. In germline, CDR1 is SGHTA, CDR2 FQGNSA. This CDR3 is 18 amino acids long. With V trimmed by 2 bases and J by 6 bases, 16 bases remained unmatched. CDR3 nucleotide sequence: TGTGCCAGCAGCTTATTTGGGACAGGGCGTTTGGGGGTCTCTGAAGCTTTCTTT. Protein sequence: CASSLFGTGRLGVSEAFF.

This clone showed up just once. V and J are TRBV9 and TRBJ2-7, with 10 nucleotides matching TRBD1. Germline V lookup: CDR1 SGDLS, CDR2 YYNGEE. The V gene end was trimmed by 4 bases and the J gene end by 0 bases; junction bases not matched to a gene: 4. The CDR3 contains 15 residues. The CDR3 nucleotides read TGTGCCAGCAGCTCGACAGGGGGCTACTCCTACGAGCAGTACTTC. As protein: CASSSTGGYSYEQYF. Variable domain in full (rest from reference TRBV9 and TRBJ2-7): DSGVTQTPKHLITATGQRVTLRCSPRSGDLSVYWYQQSLDQGLQFLIQYYNGEERAKGNILERFSAQQFPDLHSELNLSSLELGDSALYFCASSSTGGYSYEQYFGPGTRLTVT.

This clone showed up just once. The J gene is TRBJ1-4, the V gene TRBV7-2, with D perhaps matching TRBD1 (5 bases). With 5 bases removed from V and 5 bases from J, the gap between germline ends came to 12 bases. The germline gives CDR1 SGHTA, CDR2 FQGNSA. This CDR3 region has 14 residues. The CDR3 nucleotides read TGTGCCAGCAGCCCGGGGGGTGCGAATGAAAAACTGTTTTTT. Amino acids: CASSPGGANEKLFF.

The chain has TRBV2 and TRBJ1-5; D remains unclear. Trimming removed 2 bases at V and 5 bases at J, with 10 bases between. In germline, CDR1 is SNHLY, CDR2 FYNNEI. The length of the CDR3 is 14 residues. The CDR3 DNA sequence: TGTGCCAGCAGTGAATCGGGGTGGGATCAGCCCCAGCATTTT. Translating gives CASSESGWDQPQHF.

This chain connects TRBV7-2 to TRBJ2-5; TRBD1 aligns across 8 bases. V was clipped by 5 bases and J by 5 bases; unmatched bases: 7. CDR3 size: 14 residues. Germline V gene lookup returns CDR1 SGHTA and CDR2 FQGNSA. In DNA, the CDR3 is TGTGCCAGCAGCCCACAGGGGGTCGGGGAGACCCAGTACTTC. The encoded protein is CASSPQGVGETQYF. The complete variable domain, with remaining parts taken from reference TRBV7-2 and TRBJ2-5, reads GAGVSQSPSNKVTEKGKDVELRCDPISGHTALYWYRQSLGQGLEFLIYFQGNSAPDKSGLPSDRFSAERTGGSVSTLTIQRTQQEDSAVYLCASSPQGVGETQYFGPGTRLLVL.

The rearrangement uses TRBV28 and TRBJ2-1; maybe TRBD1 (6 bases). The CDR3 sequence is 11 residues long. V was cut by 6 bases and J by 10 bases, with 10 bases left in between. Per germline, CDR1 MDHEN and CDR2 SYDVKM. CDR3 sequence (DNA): TGTGCCAGCAGCCTCAGGGGAGAGCAGTTCTTC. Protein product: CASSLRGEQFF.